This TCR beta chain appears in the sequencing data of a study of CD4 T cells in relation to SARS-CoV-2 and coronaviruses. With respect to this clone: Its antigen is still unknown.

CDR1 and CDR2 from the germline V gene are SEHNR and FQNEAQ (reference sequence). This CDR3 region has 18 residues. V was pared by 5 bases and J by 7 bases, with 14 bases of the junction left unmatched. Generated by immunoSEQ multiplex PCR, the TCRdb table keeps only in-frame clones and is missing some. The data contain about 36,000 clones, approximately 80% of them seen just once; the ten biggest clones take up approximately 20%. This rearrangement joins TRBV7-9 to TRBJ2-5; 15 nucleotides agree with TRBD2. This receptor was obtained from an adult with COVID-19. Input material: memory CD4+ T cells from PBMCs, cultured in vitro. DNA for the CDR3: TGTGCCAGCAGCCCCGTCGGGACTAGCGGGAGGCCCTTGGCGACCCAGTACTTC. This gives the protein CASSPVGTSGRPLATQYF.